This T cell receptor beta chain was recovered during a study of cytomegalovirus exposure and HLA in healthy donors. Whole-study context: Within an early data release were around 80 million unique TCRs drawn from HLA-typed donors.

This clone was found a few times. The antigen is not known. The PCR ran on 60 Vbeta and 13 Jbeta primers. TCRdb's table, derived via immunoSEQ multiplex PCR, lists solely in-frame clones and lacks some. The sample lists fewer than 200,000 clones, 70% to 80% occurring once. V lost 1 base to trimming and J lost 2 bases; unmatched junction nucleotides: 2. The germline CDR1 and CDR2 sequences are LNHNV and YYDKDF (reference sequence). The CDR3 has 14 residues. Whole-study results and caveats: Trimming of TCR beta V- and J-genes showed a link, identified in a later analysis, to a missense DCLRE1C variant. Analyses of presence/absence relied on an assumption of roughly uniform sequencing depth across donors. An observed cluster of highly shared sequence variants was recorded as a likely sequencing artifact.

Sequencing input: PBMCs. This TCR came from a man in his 60s in good health and CMV-seronegative. This chain joins TRBV15 and TRBJ2-7; 7 nucleotides line up with TRBD1. CDR3 sequence (DNA): TGTGCCACCAGCAGAGGAGGGGGCCCCTACGAGCAGTACTTC. Encoded protein: CATSRGGGPYEQYF. The full variable domain, with the rest looked up from reference TRBV15 and TRBJ2-7, is DAMVIQNPRYQVTQFGKPVTLSCSQTLNHNVMYWYQQKSSQAPKLLFHYYDKDFNNEADTPDNFQSRRPNTSFCFLDIRSPGLGDTAMYLCATSRGGGPYEQYFGPGTRLTVT.